The clone carrying this TCR beta chain appeared a few times. What it binds is not known. Per the germline V gene, CDR1 is SGHRS and CDR2 is YFSETQ. This CDR3 is built from 17 residues. J lost 0 bases, V lost 5 bases, and 2 bases had no gene match. The data are from a study of cytomegalovirus exposure and HLA in healthy donors. Overall study results and limits: Based on reports, TCR beta sequences accurately predicted HLA-A and HLA-B alleles for most subjects. Most CMV-associated TCR beta chains appeared HLA-restricted in a later analysis. Generally TCR sequences proved uncommon, though certain public TCRs appeared in numerous donors. Accounts indicate the classifier identified cytomegalovirus status with strong specificity and sensitivity.

60 Vbeta and 13 Jbeta primers were used in PCR. Method: immunoSEQ multiplex PCR; TCRdb's copy keeps in-frame clones and lacks some. The sample consists of some 100,000 clones, around 80% of them appearing once. The chain links TRBV5-1 to TRBJ2-2; TRBD2 agrees at 15 bases. Specimen: PBMCs. This receptor was taken from a male donor in good health and CMV-seropositive. DNA of the CDR3: TGCGCCAGCAGGGGACTAGCGGGGGGCTCGAACACCGGGGAGCTGTTTTTT. It encodes CASRGLAGGSNTGELFF.